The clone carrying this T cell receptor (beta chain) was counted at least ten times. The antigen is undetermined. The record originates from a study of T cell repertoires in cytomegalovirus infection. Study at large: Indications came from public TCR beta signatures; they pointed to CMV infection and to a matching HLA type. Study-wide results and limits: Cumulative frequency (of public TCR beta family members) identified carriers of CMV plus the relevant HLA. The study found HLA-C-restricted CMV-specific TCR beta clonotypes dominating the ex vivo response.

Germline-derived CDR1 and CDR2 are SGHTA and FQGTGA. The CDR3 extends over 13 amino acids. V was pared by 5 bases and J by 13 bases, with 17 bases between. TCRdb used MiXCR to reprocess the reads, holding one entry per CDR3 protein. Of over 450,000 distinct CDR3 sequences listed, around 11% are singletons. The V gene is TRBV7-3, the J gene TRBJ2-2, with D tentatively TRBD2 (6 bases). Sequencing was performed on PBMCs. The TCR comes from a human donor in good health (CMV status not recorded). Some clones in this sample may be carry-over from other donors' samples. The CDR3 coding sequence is TGTGCCAGCAGCCCCTCGAACCGGGACTGGCTGTTTTTT. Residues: CASSPSNRDWLFF.